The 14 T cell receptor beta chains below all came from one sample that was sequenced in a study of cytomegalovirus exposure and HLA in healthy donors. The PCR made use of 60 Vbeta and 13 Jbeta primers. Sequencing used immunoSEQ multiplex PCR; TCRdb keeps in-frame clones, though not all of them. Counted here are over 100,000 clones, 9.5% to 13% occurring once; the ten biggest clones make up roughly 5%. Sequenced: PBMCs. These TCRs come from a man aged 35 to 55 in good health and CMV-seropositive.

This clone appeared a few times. The CDR3: CASSYSQGSGNTIYF. The DNA of the CDR3 is TGTGCCAGCAGTTACAGTCAGGGTTCTGGAAACACCATATATTTT. This chain connects TRBV6-5 to TRBJ1-3; D is possibly TRBD1 (5 bases). The germline V and J ends were trimmed by 2 bases and 1 base, with 9 bases remaining between them. CDR3 length equals 15 residues. CDR1 is MNHEY, CDR2 SVGAGI, per germline.

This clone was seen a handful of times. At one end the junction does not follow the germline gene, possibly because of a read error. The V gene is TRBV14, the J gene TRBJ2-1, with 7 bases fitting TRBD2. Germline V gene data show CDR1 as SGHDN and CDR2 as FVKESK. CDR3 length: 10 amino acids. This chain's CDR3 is CASRGLVKIF. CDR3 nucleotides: TGTGCCAGCAGAGGACTAGTGAAAATCTTC.

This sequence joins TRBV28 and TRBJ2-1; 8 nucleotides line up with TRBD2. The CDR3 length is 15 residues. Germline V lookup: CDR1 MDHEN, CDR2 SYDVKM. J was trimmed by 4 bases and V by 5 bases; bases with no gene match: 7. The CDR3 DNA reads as TGTGCCAGCAGTCCGAGCGGGAGTAGATACAATGAGCAGTTCTTC. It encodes CASSPSGSRYNEQFF.

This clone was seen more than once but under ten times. CDR3 sequence: CSVIRPSGSSGELFF. The CDR3 nucleotides read TGCAGCGTCATCCGCCCTAGCGGGAGTTCCGGGGAGCTGTTTTTT. The genes are TRBV29-1 and TRBJ2-2; 10 bases map to TRBD2. The CDR3 is 15 residues long. Unmatched junction bases numbered 10, after V lost 6 bases and J lost 6 bases. CDR1 SQVTM and CDR2 ANQGSEA come from the germline V gene.

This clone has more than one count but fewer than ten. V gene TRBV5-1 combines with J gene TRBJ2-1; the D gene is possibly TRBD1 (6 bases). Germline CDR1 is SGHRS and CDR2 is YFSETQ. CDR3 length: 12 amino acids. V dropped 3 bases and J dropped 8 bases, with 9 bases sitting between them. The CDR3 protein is CASSYREDEQFF. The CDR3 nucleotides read TGCGCCAGCAGCTACAGGGAAGATGAGCAGTTCTTC.

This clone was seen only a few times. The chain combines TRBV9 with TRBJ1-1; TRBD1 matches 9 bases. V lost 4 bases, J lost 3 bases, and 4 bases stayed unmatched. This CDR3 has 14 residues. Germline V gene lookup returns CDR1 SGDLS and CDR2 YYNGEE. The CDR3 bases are TGTGCCAGCAGCTCACAGGGGGCCGACACTGAAGCTTTCTTT. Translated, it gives CASSSQGADTEAFF.

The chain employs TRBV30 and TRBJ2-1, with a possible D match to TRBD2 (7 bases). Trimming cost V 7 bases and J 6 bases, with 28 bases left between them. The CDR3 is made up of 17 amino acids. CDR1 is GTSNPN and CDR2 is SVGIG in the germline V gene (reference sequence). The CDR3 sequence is CALSDRVGPAGINEQFF. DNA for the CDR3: TGTGCCTTATCGGACAGAGTAGGGCCAGCGGGAATCAATGAGCAGTTCTTC. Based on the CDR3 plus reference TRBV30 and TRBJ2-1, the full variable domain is SQTIHQWPATLVQPVGSPLSLECTVEGTSNPNLYWYRQAAGRGLQLLFYSVGIGQISSEVPQNLSASRPQDRQFILSSKKLLLSDSGFYLCALSDRVGPAGINEQFFGPGTRLTVL.

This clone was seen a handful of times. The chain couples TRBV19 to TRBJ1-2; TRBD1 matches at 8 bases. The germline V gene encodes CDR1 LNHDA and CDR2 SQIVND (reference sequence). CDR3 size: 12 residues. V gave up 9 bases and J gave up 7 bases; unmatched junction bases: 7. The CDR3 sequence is CASRTGSGGYTF. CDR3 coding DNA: TGTGCCAGCAGGACAGGGTCGGGTGGCTACACCTTC. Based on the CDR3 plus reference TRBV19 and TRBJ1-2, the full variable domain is DGGITQSPKYLFRKEGQNVTLSCEQNLNHDAMYWYRQDPGQGLRLIYYSQIVNDFQKGDIAEGYSVSREKKESFPLTVTSAQKNPTAFYLCASRTGSGGYTFGSGTRLTVV.

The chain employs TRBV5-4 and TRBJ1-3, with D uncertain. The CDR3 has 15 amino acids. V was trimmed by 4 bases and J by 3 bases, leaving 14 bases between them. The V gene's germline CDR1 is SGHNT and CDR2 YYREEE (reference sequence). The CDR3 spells CASSLETTVGNTIYF. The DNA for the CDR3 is TGTGCCAGCAGCCTCGAAACAACAGTTGGAAACACCATATATTTT.

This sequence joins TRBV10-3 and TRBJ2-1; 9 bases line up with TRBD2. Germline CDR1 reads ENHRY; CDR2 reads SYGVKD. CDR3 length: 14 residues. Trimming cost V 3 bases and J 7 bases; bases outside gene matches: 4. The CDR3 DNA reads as TGTGCCATCAGTGATAGCGGGAGCAAGAATGAGCAGTTCTTC. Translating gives CAISDSGSKNEQFF.

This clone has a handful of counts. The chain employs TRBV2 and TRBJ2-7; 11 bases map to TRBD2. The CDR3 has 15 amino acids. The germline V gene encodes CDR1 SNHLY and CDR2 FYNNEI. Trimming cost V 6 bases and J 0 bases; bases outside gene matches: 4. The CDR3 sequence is CASRATSGGSYEQYF. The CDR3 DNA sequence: TGTGCCAGCAGGGCTACTAGCGGGGGCTCCTACGAGCAGTACTTC.

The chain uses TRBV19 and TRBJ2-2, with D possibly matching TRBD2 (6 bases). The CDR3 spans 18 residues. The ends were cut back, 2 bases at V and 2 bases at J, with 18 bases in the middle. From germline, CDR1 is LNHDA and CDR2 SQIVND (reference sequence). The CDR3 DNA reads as TGTGCCAGTAGTATAACGGAGGGAATCTTCCTCAACACCGGGGAGCTGTTTTTT. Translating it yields CASSITEGIFLNTGELFF.

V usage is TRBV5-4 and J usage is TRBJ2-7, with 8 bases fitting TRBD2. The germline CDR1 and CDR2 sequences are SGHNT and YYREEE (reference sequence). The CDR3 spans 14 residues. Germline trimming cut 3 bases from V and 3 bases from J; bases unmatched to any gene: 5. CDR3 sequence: CASSSSGTSYEQYF. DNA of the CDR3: TGTGCCAGCAGCTCGAGCGGGACTAGCTACGAGCAGTACTTC. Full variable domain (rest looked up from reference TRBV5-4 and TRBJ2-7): ETGVTQSPTHLIKTRGQQVTLRCSSQSGHNTVSWYQQALGQGPQFIFQYYREEENGRGNFPPRFSGLQFPNYSSELNVNALELDDSALYLCASSSSGTSYEQYFGPGTRLTVT.

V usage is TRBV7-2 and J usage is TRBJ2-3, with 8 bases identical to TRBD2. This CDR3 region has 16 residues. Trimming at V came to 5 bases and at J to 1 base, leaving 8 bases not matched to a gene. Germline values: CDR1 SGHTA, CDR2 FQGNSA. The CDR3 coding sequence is TGTGCCAGCAGCCTCCTTCCGACTAGCGGCACAGATACGCAGTATTTT. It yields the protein CASSLLPTSGTDTQYF.